This T cell receptor (beta chain) derives from a study of blood T cell repertoires in COVID-19. The wider study: The analysed material was cDNA or gDNA that came from T cells, B-cell-depleted T cells, or PBMCs.

Self-reported history from a screening survey and questionnaire set each donor's cohort. Cohort 3 recovered donors had two negative PCRs, clearance, or symptom resolution. Authors' data handling: Quantification of nucleated cells was approximated via reference gene primer amplification. Generated by immunoSEQ multiplex PCR, the TCRdb table keeps only in-frame clones and is missing some. The V and J calls and clone size were taken over from that table, and D and trimming were inferred from the DNA. Among about 190,000 clones listed, roughly 84% were seen once. Sequencing used PBMCs or T cells enriched from blood (not recorded which). The clonotype comes from a woman in her thirties who had recovered from COVID-19.

CDR3 sequence (DNA): TGTGCCATCAAGCGGGGGAACACTGAAGCTTTCTTT. This encodes CAIKRGNTEAFF. The gene calls are TRBV10-3 and TRBJ1-1, with D unresolved. V lost 7 bases and J lost 1, with 7 bases in between. The CDR3 is 12 residues long. Per germline, CDR1 ENHRY and CDR2 SYGVKD.